Sequencing of this T cell receptor (beta chain) was carried out in a study of T cell responses to AZD1222 COVID-19 vaccine. Study-wide results and caveats: White British donors predominated, females outnumbered males, and clonal diversity was possibly underestimated. It was only 6 or 7 AZD1222 recipients who were seropositive at baseline. In the spike-specific TCR repertoire, nearly half reportedly target unmutated variant regions. Repertoires were obtained only post-peak T cell response.

Only in-frame clones appear in the TCRdb table, and some are missing; sequencing was by immunoSEQ multiplex PCR. The table records 100,000 to 150,000 clones, around 90% of them present only once. Points on this clone: The antigen is undetermined.

The CDR3 has 12 residues. V was shortened by 7 bases and J by 6 bases, with 12 bases between the two germline ends. This receptor was obtained from an adult in good health. This chain uses TRBV12-3 or TRBV12-4 with TRBJ1-2, with TRBD1 as a possible D gene (5 bases). This sample comprised peripheral blood, obtained on day 0 of AZD1222 vaccination. CDR3 in DNA: TGTGCCAGCACCCCACCCAGGGATGGCTACACCTTC. It codes for CASTPPRDGYTF.